The 31 T cell receptor beta chains presented below share a single source sample, sequenced in a study of blood T cell repertoires in COVID-19. Profiling relied on immunoSEQ multiplex PCR, and the TCRdb table lists in-frame clones only, not all of them. Of more than 350,000 clones listed, about 88% are singletons. The sequencing sample was made of PBMCs or T cells enriched from blood (not recorded which). Receptor source: a woman in her late teens or twenties who had been exposed to COVID-19.

This clone has more than one count but fewer than ten. The chain carries TRBV27 and TRBJ1-1; the D is unclear. This CDR3 spans 13 amino acids. Per the germline V gene, CDR1 is MNHEY and CDR2 is SMNVEV (reference sequence). The ends were cut back, 3 bases at V and 1 base at J, with 6 bases in the middle. CDR3 sequence reads: CASSLAGNTEAFF. The CDR3 DNA follows: TGTGCCAGCAGTTTGGCAGGGAACACTGAAGCTTTCTTT.

This chain connects TRBV6-5 to TRBJ2-5, with D possibly being TRBD2 (6 bases). The CDR3 has 16 amino acids. The germline gives CDR1 MNHEY, CDR2 SVGAGI. Trimming stripped 4 bases from V and 2 bases from J, with 17 bases between. The CDR3 region has the DNA TGTGCCAGCAGTTCCACCGGGACTCCCCCTCAAGAGACCCAGTACTTC. Translation: CASSSTGTPPQETQYF.

The V and J genes are TRBV13 and TRBJ2-7; possibly TRBD1 for D (6 bases). The CDR3 contains 12 residues. V dropped 6 bases and J dropped 6 bases, with 12 bases sitting between them. Per the germline V gene, CDR1 is PRHDT and CDR2 is FYEKMQ (reference sequence). The CDR3 DNA reads as TGTGCCAGCAGTAACTCAGGGGCCGAGCAGTACTTC. Translated: CASSNSGAEQYF.

This clone was seen just once. V gene TRBV6-5 combines with J gene TRBJ1-2, with D unresolved. CDR3 length: 13 residues. Trimming cost V 3 bases and J 4 bases, with 9 bases left between them. Germline CDR1 and CDR2: MNHEY and SVGAGI. CDR3: CASSYEVSYGYTF. For the CDR3, the DNA is TGTGCCAGCAGTTATGAGGTTTCCTATGGCTACACCTTC.

Here the CDR3 reads CASSPGHPYNEQFF. The CDR3 bases are TGTGCCAGTAGTCCGGGACACCCTTACAATGAGCAGTTCTTC. The chain recombines TRBV19 with TRBJ2-1; D perhaps matches TRBD1 (6 bases). The V end was cut by 5 bases, the J end by 4 bases, with 12 bases between. The CDR3 runs 14 residues. Germline V gene data show CDR1 as LNHDA and CDR2 as SQIVND (reference sequence).

The gene calls are TRBV4-2 and TRBJ1-4; D is undetermined. Trimming removed 4 bases at V and 3 bases at J, with 12 bases between. Germline V gene lookup returns CDR1 LGHNA and CDR2 YNFKEQ. The CDR3 sequence is 15 residues long. CDR3 protein: CASSPTGGSNEKLFF. The CDR3 nucleotides read TGTGCCAGCAGCCCGACCGGCGGGTCTAATGAAAAACTGTTTTTT.

The chain couples TRBV15 to TRBJ2-7, with 9 bases aligning to TRBD1. V dropped 3 bases and J dropped 3; count of bases not matched to a gene: 3. This CDR3 has 14 amino acids. Germline V lookup: CDR1 LNHNV, CDR2 YYDKDF (reference sequence). CDR3 DNA sequence: TGTGCCACCAGCAGTTTGGGACAGGGCTACGAGCAGTACTTC. Translation gives CATSSLGQGYEQYF.

This rearrangement joins TRBV28 to TRBJ1-2; 7 bases are shared with TRBD1. This CDR3 region has 14 residues. The V and J ends lost 6 bases and 4 bases, in that order; junction bases with no gene match: 8. Germline V gives CDR1 MDHEN, CDR2 SYDVKM. CDR3 residues: CASSRGQDSYGYTF. In DNA form, the CDR3 reads TGTGCCAGCAGCCGCGGACAGGACAGCTATGGCTACACCTTC.

A word on this clone: This specimen includes other DNA sequences encoding the same CDR3. This chain joins TRBV6-5 and TRBJ2-3, with D tentatively TRBD2 (5 bases). The CDR3 consists of 13 residues. In germline, CDR1 is MNHEY, CDR2 SVGAGI. Trimming removed 4 bases from V and 6 bases from J, with 11 bases in between. The CDR3 protein is CASSSGLLDTQYF. CDR3 in DNA: TGTGCCAGCAGTTCTGGACTTTTGGATACGCAGTATTTT.

This clone was picked up many times. This chain connects TRBV28 to TRBJ1-5; TRBD1 matches 7 bases. The CDR3 runs 15 residues. Germline values: CDR1 MDHEN, CDR2 SYDVKM. V trimming: 5 bases; J trimming: 3 bases; junction bases outside the gene matches: 7. CDR3 protein: CASSQGDGNNQPQHF. The CDR3 bases are TGTGCCAGCAGTCAGGGGGATGGGAACAATCAGCCCCAGCATTTT.

About this clone itself: One end of the junction does not line up with germline, which may come from a read error. The J gene is TRBJ2-5, the V gene TRBV30, with TRBD2 as a possible D gene (6 bases). The germline gives CDR1 GTSNPN, CDR2 SVGIG (reference sequence). This CDR3 spans 11 amino acids. In nucleotides, the CDR3 is TGTGCCTGGAGCCTGGGACTGCAGTCGAACTTC. Its protein product is CAWSLGLQSNF.

The chain links TRBV7-9 to TRBJ1-1; 7 positions match TRBD1. Germline V lookup: CDR1 SEHNR, CDR2 FQNEAQ (reference sequence). V lost 6 bases, J lost 5 bases, and 6 bases stayed unmatched. The CDR3 sequence is 13 residues long. The chain's CDR3 is CASSDRATTEAFF. The CDR3 DNA sequence: TGTGCCAGCAGTGACAGGGCTACGACTGAAGCTTTCTTT.

Here the CDR3 reads CASSLGGGGYEQYF. The CDR3 DNA follows: TGTGCCAGCAGCCTTGGGGGAGGGGGATACGAGCAGTACTTC. This sequence joins TRBV5-4 and TRBJ2-7; possible D gene TRBD2, 7 bases. This CDR3 region has 14 residues. The V gene's germline CDR1 is SGHNT and CDR2 YYREEE (reference sequence). Trimming took 4 bases from V and 4 from J, leaving 15 bases between them.

The V call is TRBV5-4, the J call TRBJ2-1; TRBD2 matches 9 bases. Germline CDR1 reads SGHNT; CDR2 reads YYREEE (reference sequence). CDR3 length: 20 residues. V trimming: 0 bases; J trimming: 0 bases; junction bases outside the gene matches: 13. CDR3 sequence reads: CASSLGVKRGAGSSYNEQFF. CDR3 DNA sequence: TGTGCCAGCAGCTTGGGCGTGAAGCGGGGGGCCGGAAGCTCCTACAATGAGCAGTTCTTC. The full variable domain, with the rest looked up from reference TRBV5-4 and TRBJ2-1, is ETGVTQSPTHLIKTRGQQVTLRCSSQSGHNTVSWYQQALGQGPQFIFQYYREEENGRGNFPPRFSGLQFPNYSSELNVNALELDDSALYLCASSLGVKRGAGSSYNEQFFGPGTRLTVL.

The V and J genes are TRBV7-9 and TRBJ1-1; possible D gene TRBD1, 6 bases. CDR1 is SEHNR and CDR2 is FQNEAQ in the germline V gene (reference sequence). The length of the CDR3 is 12 residues. Between the trimmed V and J ends, which lost 5 bases and 8 bases, there was a span of 12 bases. The CDR3 region has the DNA TGTGCCAGCAGCGTGGGGGCCCCCGAAGCTTTCTTT. Translated, it gives CASSVGAPEAFF.

The chain has TRBV13 and TRBJ2-7; 9 bases are a match to TRBD1. V lost 5 bases to trimming and J lost 0 bases; unmatched junction nucleotides: 5. Germline values: CDR1 PRHDT, CDR2 FYEKMQ (reference sequence). The CDR3 is 15 amino acids. CDR3: CASSPGTGSSYEQYF. DNA for the CDR3: TGTGCCAGCAGCCCCGGGACAGGGAGCTCCTACGAGCAGTACTTC.

This chain joins TRBV9 and TRBJ2-3, with 10 bases lining up with TRBD2. This CDR3 comprises 17 residues. CDR1 is SGDLS, CDR2 YYNGEE, per germline. The V segment lost 0 bases and the J segment 4 bases; nucleotides outside the gene matches: 8. In nucleotides, the CDR3 is TGTGCCAGCAGCGTAGAAGTCCCTAGCGGGGGATCAGATACGCAGTATTTT. This codes for CASSVEVPSGGSDTQYF.

The chain uses TRBV7-9 and TRBJ2-7, with 7 bases identical to TRBD1. The CDR3 totals 12 residues. The germline V gene encodes CDR1 SEHNR and CDR2 FQNEAQ (reference sequence). V trimming: 8 bases; J trimming: 2 bases; junction bases outside the gene matches: 3. The CDR3 region is CASEGAAYEQYF. The CDR3 DNA reads as TGTGCCAGCGAGGGGGCGGCCTACGAGCAGTACTTC.

The rearrangement uses TRBV5-1 and TRBJ1-1; possibly TRBD1 for D (6 bases). This CDR3 is built from 14 residues. Germline-derived CDR1 and CDR2 are SGHRS and YFSETQ. V shed 2 bases and J shed 4 bases, with 12 bases lying between them. This chain's CDR3 is CASSFTGLTTEAFF. The CDR3 nucleotides read TGCGCCAGCAGCTTTACAGGGTTGACCACTGAAGCTTTCTTT.

The CDR3, as DNA: TGCAGCGTTGAGCATGGCGGTAGTAGGGAGGGAGCTTTCTTT. Its translation: CSVEHGGSREGAFF. The V call is TRBV29-1, the J call TRBJ1-1; D call uncertain. Germline V gene data show CDR1 as SQVTM and CDR2 as ANQGSEA. V lost 3 bases and J 10 bases, leaving 21 bases between the germline ends. This CDR3 comprises 14 residues.

The chain links TRBV7-8 to TRBJ2-7; D may be TRBD1 (6 bases). Germline V CDR1 and CDR2: SGHVS, FQNEAQ. The CDR3 is 14 amino acids. V dropped 5 bases and J dropped 0 bases, with 11 bases sitting between them. The CDR3 protein is CASSRQVPSYEQYF. CDR3 nucleotides: TGTGCCAGCAGCAGACAGGTCCCCTCCTACGAGCAGTACTTC.

The chain carries TRBV7-2 and TRBJ1-4, with 11 nucleotides matching TRBD1. Losses at the gene ends were 1 base for V and 6 bases for J; bases not matched to a gene: 4. CDR1 and CDR2 (germline): SGHTA, FQGNSA. There are 16 residues in the CDR3. CDR3 in amino acids: CASSLDRGQGDEKLFF. CDR3 nucleotides: TGTGCCAGCAGCTTAGATCGGGGACAGGGGGATGAAAAACTGTTTTTT.

This chain uses TRBV7-3 with TRBJ1-6; the match to TRBD1 covers 7 bases. The length of the CDR3 is 13 residues. The germline V gene has CDR1 SGHTA and CDR2 FQGTGA. V lost 5 bases, J lost 8 bases, and 3 bases stayed unmatched. This CDR3 is CASSVDRDSPLHF. Here the CDR3 DNA reads TGTGCCAGCAGCGTCGACAGGGATTCACCCCTCCACTTT.

This rearrangement joins TRBV13 to TRBJ1-2; D perhaps matches TRBD1 (6 bases). V dropped 3 bases and J dropped 4 bases, with 9 bases sitting between them. This CDR3 comprises 13 residues. Germline CDR1 is PRHDT and CDR2 is FYEKMQ (reference sequence). The CDR3 DNA sequence: TGTGCCAGCAGCTTGTACAGGGCCTATGGCTACACCTTC. Its translation: CASSLYRAYGYTF.

This clone was picked up one time. V usage is TRBV4-3 and J usage is TRBJ2-7; no clear D gene. Germline assignment: CDR1 LGHNA and CDR2 YSLEER. CDR3 size: 13 residues. The V end was cut by 4 bases, the J end by 3 bases, with 10 bases between. The CDR3 DNA follows: TGCGCCAGCAGCCTCACGAGTGGCTACGAGCAGTACTTC. Translated: CASSLTSGYEQYF.

The chain carries TRBV3-1 (or the pseudogene TRBV3-2) and TRBJ1-3, with a possible D match to TRBD1 (6 bases). V gave up 2 bases and J gave up 0 bases, with 14 bases separating them. The CDR3 runs 17 residues. The germline CDR1 and CDR2 sequences are LGHDT and YNNKEL (reference sequence). DNA for the CDR3: TGTGCCAGCAGCCAACCCCGGGACACCAGCTCTGGAAACACCATATATTTT. Protein sequence: CASSQPRDTSSGNTIYF.

V and J are TRBV2 and TRBJ1-2, with D unresolved. The V gene's germline CDR1 is SNHLY and CDR2 FYNNEI. The length of the CDR3 is 15 residues. Trimming stripped 5 bases from V and 0 bases from J, with 13 bases between. The DNA of the CDR3 is TGTGCCAGCAGTCCGTCCCTCGGGGCTAACTATGGCTACACCTTC. Its translation: CASSPSLGANYGYTF.

This clone was seen just once. The chain links TRBV11-2 to TRBJ1-2; 9 bases are shared with TRBD1. From germline, CDR1 is SGHAT and CDR2 FQNNGV. The CDR3 is 15 amino acids. With 5 bases clipped from V and 0 bases from J, the junction kept 4 bases outside the gene matches. CDR3 region: CASSPGTGPNYGYTF. The CDR3 DNA is TGTGCCAGCAGCCCCGGGACAGGGCCTAACTATGGCTACACCTTC.

The V gene is TRBV7-2, the J gene TRBJ2-2, with 8 nucleotides matching TRBD2. This CDR3 contains 17 residues. Germline-derived CDR1 and CDR2 are SGHTA and FQGNSA. V lost 1 base, J lost 1 base, and 5 bases stayed unmatched. DNA for the CDR3: TGTGCCAGCAGCTTAGTACGGCTAGCGGGGAACACCGGGGAGCTGTTTTTT. Translation gives CASSLVRLAGNTGELFF.

The V gene is TRBV3-1 (or the pseudogene TRBV3-2), the J gene TRBJ2-7; D gene uncertain. V was trimmed by 0 bases and J by 4 bases, leaving 10 bases between them. The germline V gene has CDR1 LGHDT and CDR2 YNNKEL (reference sequence). There are 14 residues in the CDR3. Written as DNA, the CDR3 is TGTGCCAGCAGCCAAGATTCTAGTCTTTACGAGCAGTACTTC. Translation gives CASSQDSSLYEQYF.

The chain is built from TRBV29-1 and TRBJ2-4; 12 bases agree with TRBD2. The CDR3 runs 15 residues. V was clipped by 4 bases and J by 9 bases; unmatched bases: 10. Germline CDR1 reads SQVTM; CDR2 reads ANQGSEA. The CDR3 DNA reads as TGCAGCGTTGTGACTAGCGGGAGAATAGACGGCATTCAGTACTTC. It specifies CSVVTSGRIDGIQYF.